These T cell receptor beta chains were read from a single sample in a study of early T cells in non-severe SARS-CoV-2 infection. TCRdb reprocessed the 5' RACE reads via MiXCR and lists one record per CDR3 protein. The sample carries over 60,000 distinct CDR3 sequences, around a tenth recorded once. The sample in question was whole blood, obtained at baseline. Receptors were obtained from an adult who was a healthcare worker with PCR-confirmed SARS-CoV-2 infection or an uninfected control (not recorded which). CDR3s include the opening cysteine and the closing phenylalanine or tryptophan. The D gene is left open where the match is weak. Size values are once, few and many counts, or a class for expanded clones, and some rows have none.

>TRBD1|few|TRBV20-1|TRBJ2-3
TGCAGTGCCTTAGGACAGGGGGTAGATACGCAGTATTTT
CSALGQGVDTQYF
>-|many|TRBV15|TRBJ2-3
TGTGCCACCAGCACCCTATCGACAGACAGCACAGATACGCAGTATTTT
CATSTLSTDSTDTQYF
>TRBD1|-|TRBV5-1|TRBJ2-7
TGCGCCAGCAGCGGACAGGGAACCCATCTGGACGAGCAGTACTTC
CASSGQGTHLDEQYF
>TRBD1|few|TRBV7-8|TRBJ1-5
TGTGCCAGCAGCTTACGCCGGGACAGGGGGCATCAGCCCCAGCATTTT
CASSLRRDRGHQPQHF
>TRBD1|-|TRBV18|TRBJ1-2
TGTGCCAGCTCACCATCCGGGACAGACTATGGCTACACCTTC
CASSPSGTDYGYTF
>-|-|TRBV6-5|TRBJ2-7
TGTGCCAGCAGTTACTCGATCCTGTCTTTAGGGAGACCCTACGAGCAGTACTTC
CASSYSILSLGRPYEQYF
>-|-|TRBV4-3|TRBJ2-1
TGCGCCAGCAGCCAAGATCAGGGAACCTACAATGAGCAGTTCTTC
CASSQDQGTYNEQFF
>-|many|TRBV28|TRBJ2-3
TGTGCCAGCAGTTTATCAGGGGATACGCAGTATTTT
CASSLSGDTQYF
>-|few|TRBV6-2/TRBV6-3|TRBJ2-7
TGTGCCAGCAGCTCTTTACCCGGGACGGCGTACGAGCAGTACTTC
CASSSLPGTAYEQYF
>TRBD1|few|TRBV10-3|TRBJ2-2
TGTGCCATCAGCAGACAGGGATCGGCGACCGGGGAGCTGTTTTTT
CAISRQGSATGELFF
>-|few|TRBV7-3|TRBJ2-2
TGTGCCAGCAGCCCGTCGGGGGCCGGGGAGCTGTTTTTT
CASSPSGAGELFF
>TRBD1|-|TRBV5-1|TRBJ1-2
TGCGCCAGCAGCGGAACAGGGGGCTACGGCTACACCTTC
CASSGTGGYGYTF
>-|many|TRBV3-1|TRBJ2-6
TGTGCCAGCAGCCAAGGGTTCTCTGGGGCCAACGTCCTGACTTTC
CASSQGFSGANVLTF
>-|many|TRBV7-9|TRBJ2-4
TGTGCCAGCAGCTTAAACAGGGTTAACATTCAGTACTTC
CASSLNRVNIQYF
>-|many|TRBV7-3|TRBJ1-1
TGTGCCAGCAGCTTAGGTTCAAGCACTGAAGCTTTCTTT
CASSLGSSTEAFF
>-|-|TRBV19|TRBJ1-5
TGTGCCAGTAGTATTTCGGACAGAAGATATAGCAATCAGCCCCAGCATTTT
CASSISDRRYSNQPQHF
>-|few|TRBV30|TRBJ1-1
TGTGCCTGGAGTCCACGAATAGAAGCTTTCTTT
CAWSPRIEAFF
>-|few|TRBV7-9|TRBJ1-2
TGTGCCAGCAGCTTAGACGGTCCTAACTATGGCTACACCTTC
CASSLDGPNYGYTF
>-|-|TRBV27|TRBJ1-2
TGTGCCAGCAGTTCCTTAACAGGGAATCCCAACTATGGCTACACCTTC
CASSSLTGNPNYGYTF
>-|few|TRBV6-6|TRBJ1-6
TGTGCCAGCAGTTTAAAGGATTCACCCCTCCACTTT
CASSLKDSPLHF
>TRBD2|-|TRBV2|TRBJ2-1
TGTGCCAGCAGTGAAAACGGGGGGAACTACAATGAGCAGTTCTTC
CASSENGGNYNEQFF
>-|many|TRBV29-1|TRBJ2-1
TGCAGCGTTGAACAGGTGGGCGATGAGCAGTTCTTC
CSVEQVGDEQFF
>TRBD1|few|TRBV6-5|TRBJ2-1
TGTGCCAGCAGCTCCGGGACAGGGCCCTACAATGAGCAGTTCTTC
CASSSGTGPYNEQFF
>-|few|TRBV11-3|TRBJ2-2
TGTGCCAGCAGCTTAGGACCTCCCTATATGGGGGTTGTGAGCGGGGAGCTGTTTTTT
CASSLGPPYMGVVSGELFF
>TRBD1|-|TRBV18|TRBJ2-3
TGTGCCAGCTCACCACAACAGGGGACAGATACGCAGTATTTT
CASSPQQGTDTQYF
>TRBD1|few|TRBV7-2|TRBJ2-3
TGTGCCAGCAGCTTAGACCGGGACAGGAGAGATACGCAGTATTTT
CASSLDRDRRDTQYF
>TRBD1|few|TRBV12-3/TRBV12-4|TRBJ1-1
TGTGCCAGCAGACACAGGGGACTGAACACTGAAGCTTTCTTT
CASRHRGLNTEAFF
>-|-|TRBV5-6|TRBJ1-2
TGTGCCAGCAGCTACCGGACCGTCCGTGGTGGCTACACCTTC
CASSYRTVRGGYTF
>-|few|TRBV11-3|TRBJ2-7
TGTGCCAGCAGCTTTGATTGGGGCAGTACTTCCGAGCAGTACTTC
CASSFDWGSTSEQYF
>TRBD2|many|TRBV12-3/TRBV12-4|TRBJ2-3
TGTGCCAGCAGTCCGGGACTAGCGGCTGGGGCAGATACGCAGTATTTT
CASSPGLAAGADTQYF
>TRBD1|-|TRBV14|TRBJ2-7
TGTGCCAGCAGCCAAGGCCCAGGGGGCATCTACGAGCAGTACTTC
CASSQGPGGIYEQYF
>-|many|TRBV11-3|TRBJ2-3
TGTGCCAGCAGCTTAGTCGGGTTGGAGGAAGGGCCAGATACGCAGTATTTT
CASSLVGLEEGPDTQYF
>-|many|TRBV20-1|TRBJ2-6
TGCAGTGCTAGAAGGGGTACTGGGGCCAACGTCCTGACTTTC
CSARRGTGANVLTF
>-|many|TRBV7-9|TRBJ2-4
TGTGCCAGCAGCTCCGGGCTTTTGGAAAACATTCAGTACTTC
CASSSGLLENIQYF
>TRBD2|-|TRBV5-6|TRBJ2-5
TGTGCCAGCAGCTTGGGACTAGCGGGGGCAGAGACCCAGTACTTC
CASSLGLAGAETQYF
>TRBD1|few|TRBV6-5|TRBJ2-1
TGTGCCAGCAGTTACCGCACAGGGGAACCCTCCTACAATGAGCAGTTCTTC
CASSYRTGEPSYNEQFF
>-|many|TRBV24-1|TRBJ2-4
TGTGCCACCAGTGATTATAGACAGATATCCAAAAACATTCAGTACTTC
CATSDYRQISKNIQYF
>-|many|TRBV3-2|TRBJ2-3
TGTGCCCGGGCGGACTTACTTACCACAGATACGCAGTATTTT
CARADLLTTDTQYF
>TRBD1|many|TRBV4-3|TRBJ2-3
TGCGCCAGCAGCGAAGACAGGGGGATTATCACAGATACGCAGTATTTT
CASSEDRGIITDTQYF
>-|many|TRBV7-6|TRBJ2-7
TGTGCCAGCAGCCCCCGGGGCCCGAGCTCCTACGAGCAGTACTTC
CASSPRGPSSYEQYF
>-|many|TRBV3-1|TRBJ2-7
TGTGCCGTACAGGGGGAGGGCTACGAGCAGTACTTC
CAVQGEGYEQYF
>TRBD1|many|TRBV6-1|TRBJ1-5
TGTGCCAGCAGTGTCGCAGAAGGGGGCTTGGATCAGCCCCAGCATTTT
CASSVAEGGLDQPQHF
>-|many|TRBV29-1|TRBJ2-3
TGCAGCGTTGAAAGTCGACTCACAGATACGCAGTATTTT
CSVESRLTDTQYF
>-|few|TRBV9|TRBJ2-1
TGTGCCAGCAGCGACCCTCAGGGTAGCTTAGGGGGCAATGAGCAGTTCTTC
CASSDPQGSLGGNEQFF
>-|-|TRBV7-6|TRBJ2-3
TGTGCCAGCAGCTTAGAACCAAAGTACGGGGGAACCACAGATACGCAGTATTTT
CASSLEPKYGGTTDTQYF
>-|few|TRBV11-2|TRBJ1-1
TGTGCCAGCAGCTTAGTTACAGGTTACGGGAACACTGAAGCTTTCTTT
CASSLVTGYGNTEAFF
>-|few|TRBV5-4|TRBJ2-3
TGTGCCAGCAGCCCGGGGGGGCAGGGGGGCACAGATACGCAGTATTTT
CASSPGGQGGTDTQYF
>-|many|TRBV12-3/TRBV12-4|TRBJ2-3
TGTGCCAGCAGTTTAGGCGGGGATACAGATACGCAGTATTTT
CASSLGGDTDTQYF
>TRBD2|few|TRBV7-8|TRBJ2-3
TGTGCCAGCAGCTTAGTTAGCGGGGGACCCACAGATACGCAGTATTTT
CASSLVSGGPTDTQYF
>-|-|TRBV11-3|TRBJ2-2
TGTGCCAGCAGCTCCGAATCCTCCCAGGGAACCGGGGAGCTGTTTTTT
CASSSESSQGTGELFF
>TRBD1|few|TRBV7-2|TRBJ2-2
TGTGCCAGCAGCCCCCGGGACAGGGGTTCCGGGGAGCTGTTTTTT
CASSPRDRGSGELFF
>-|-|TRBV4-2|TRBJ2-7
TGTGCCAGCAGCCAGGGAGACGGGACACCCTACGAGCAGTACTTC
CASSQGDGTPYEQYF